This T cell receptor beta chain originates from a study of T cells in Graves' hyperthyroidism and ophthalmopathy. Whole-study findings and limits: Model output signaled ophthalmopathy a median 6.5 months ahead of onset.

For this clonotype: The antigen remains undetermined.

Germline trimming cut 8 bases from V and 4 bases from J; bases unmatched to any gene: 10. Germline CDR1 reads MGHRA; CDR2 reads YSYEKL. The CDR3 is 14 residues long. Amplified TCR beta CDR3 regions derived from RNA transcripts. HTBI primers were used for first-round RT-PCR of the TCR CDR3. TCRdb independently ran MiXCR on the multiplex PCR reads; one entry per CDR3 protein. Seen here are hundreds of thousands of distinct CDR3 sequences, 14% to 15% observed once, and the top ten hold about 4%. V usage is TRBV4-1 and J usage is TRBJ2-7; 8 nucleotides agree with TRBD2. Sequenced: blood. The clonotype was recovered from a woman between 40 and 55 years old with Graves' ophthalmopathy. CDR3 in amino acids: CASRPGLEVYEQYF. For the CDR3, the DNA is TGCGCCAGCCGCCCGGGACTAGAGGTGTACGAGCAGTACTTC.